One sample yielded the 11 T cell receptor beta chains listed below, sequenced in a study of beta chain features in type 1 diabetes. As every portion of the isolated RNA was reverse transcribed, the sequencing read expressed TCRB transcripts. Clones were read by immunoSEQ multiplex PCR, and TCRdb kept only the in-frame ones, dropping some. The table lists about 220,000 clones, approximately 11% of them singletons. The sample taken for sequencing was central memory CD4+ T cells from blood. Receptor source: a man aged 18 to 35 in good health.

The chain recombines TRBV11-2 with TRBJ2-1; 7 bases map to TRBD2. The CDR3 is made up of 16 amino acids. CDR1 and CDR2 from the germline V gene are SGHAT and FQNNGV. Trimming took 5 bases from V and 4 from J; bases not matched to a gene: 11. CDR3 coding DNA: TGTGCCAGCAGCCCATTCGGTGGAGCGGGGTACAATGAGCAGTTCTTC. It encodes CASSPFGGAGYNEQFF.

This clone showed up just a few times. The rearrangement uses TRBV10-3 and TRBJ2-2; D may correspond to TRBD1 or TRBD2 (5 bases each). This CDR3 has 16 residues. CDR1 ENHRY and CDR2 SYGVKD come from the germline V gene. V dropped 2 bases and J dropped 0 bases, with 10 bases sitting between them. CDR3 DNA: TGTGCCATCAGTGAGCATCGGGGCACGAACACCGGGGAGCTGTTTTTT. It codes for CAISEHRGTNTGELFF.

V is TRBV30 and J is TRBJ2-7, with 10 bases aligning to TRBD1. The CDR3 totals 13 residues. The junction had 6 bases not matched to a gene; V was cut back by 5 bases and J by 5 bases. Germline V gives CDR1 GTSNPN, CDR2 SVGIG (reference sequence). CDR3 protein: CAWARQGAHEQYF. The CDR3 DNA is TGTGCCTGGGCGCGACAGGGGGCACACGAGCAGTACTTC.

The chain couples TRBV7-2 to TRBJ2-3; D is ambiguous. Germline lookup yields CDR1 SGHTA and CDR2 FQGNSA. The CDR3 consists of 12 residues. Trimming pared 4 bases from V and 2 bases from J, leaving 4 bases between. CDR3 nucleotide sequence: TGTGCCAGCAGCTACTACACAGATACGCAGTATTTT. Translation gives CASSYYTDTQYF.

This chain uses TRBV9 with TRBJ2-5; possible D gene TRBD2, 5 bases. The CDR3 sequence is 14 residues long. Looked up from germline, CDR1 is SGDLS and CDR2 is YYNGEE. V was shortened by 4 bases and J by 5 bases, with 15 bases between the two germline ends. CDR3 sequence (DNA): TGTGCCAGCAGCCCATCCTTCGGAGGTGAGACCCAGTACTTC. Its protein product is CASSPSFGGETQYF.

This clone came up a few times. This chain joins TRBV7-2 and TRBJ2-1, with a possible D match to TRBD2 (5 bases). There are 14 residues in the CDR3. V was cut by 1 base and J by 10 bases, with 14 bases left in between. Germline-derived CDR1 and CDR2 are SGHTA and FQGNSA. As DNA, the CDR3 is TGTGCCAGCAGCTTAGGTTTGACCCGGAGGGAGCAGTTCTTC. It translates to CASSLGLTRREQFF.

The sample holds a few counts of this clone. The V call is TRBV28, the J call TRBJ2-5; D not certain. Germline lookup yields CDR1 MDHEN and CDR2 SYDVKM. The V and J ends lost 3 bases and 7 bases respectively, with 12 bases between them. The CDR3 has 13 residues. CDR3 residues: CASSFLTGWTQYF. Here the CDR3 DNA reads TGTGCCAGCAGTTTCTTGACTGGCTGGACCCAGTACTTC.

The sample holds many counts of this clone. V and J are TRBV14 and TRBJ2-7, with 12 nucleotides matching TRBD2. The trim removed 1 base at V and 6 bases at J, leaving 10 bases unmatched. The CDR3 is 17 residues long. Germline CDR1 reads SGHDN; CDR2 reads FVKESK. The CDR3 region has the DNA TGTGCCAGCAGCCAAGTCCTAGCGGGAGGGTACCGGGGCGAGCAGTACTTC. Protein product: CASSQVLAGGYRGEQYF.

This chain connects TRBV29-1 to TRBJ2-1; 14 nucleotides align to TRBD2. The J segment lost 2 bases and the V segment lost 6 bases, leaving 9 bases of the junction unmatched. This CDR3 is 17 amino acids long. CDR1 SQVTM and CDR2 ANQGSEA come from the germline V gene. The CDR3 DNA reads as TGCAGCGTAGGGACTAGCGGGAGTTTCGGCACCTACAATGAGCAGTTCTTC. This translates into CSVGTSGSFGTYNEQFF.

This clone has just a few counts. The V gene is TRBV7-6, the J gene TRBJ2-1; 7 nucleotides line up with TRBD2. The germline V gene encodes CDR1 SGHVS and CDR2 FNYEAQ. Unmatched junction bases numbered 3, after V lost 1 base and J lost 3 bases. This CDR3 is built from 15 residues. The CDR3 sequence is CASSLVSGDYNEQFF. CDR3 bases: TGTGCCAGCAGCTTAGTGAGCGGGGACTACAATGAGCAGTTCTTC.

V and J are TRBV6-5 and TRBJ1-2, with 8 bases fitting TRBD1. The CDR3 has 14 amino acids. V was clipped by 5 bases and J by 7 bases; unmatched bases: 9. Per the germline V gene, CDR1 is MNHEY and CDR2 is SVGAGI. CDR3 DNA sequence: TGTGCCAGCAGTCCCTGGACAGGGAGAGGTGGCTACACCTTC. It encodes CASSPWTGRGGYTF.